A single sample is the source of the 17 T cell receptor beta chains below, sequenced in a study of shared clonotypes between healthy human individuals. Generated by immunoSEQ multiplex PCR, the TCRdb table keeps only in-frame clones and is missing some. The sample records hundreds of thousands of clones, roughly 95% being singletons. Sequencing was performed on naive CD4+ T cells sorted from blood. As to subset: CD45RA+ positively selected. The receptor set was obtained from a woman under 40 in good health.

V is TRBV4-1 and J is TRBJ2-7; 8 bases are a match to TRBD1. Trimming cost V 0 bases and J 3 bases; bases outside gene matches: 4. Germline V gene data show CDR1 as MGHRA and CDR2 as YSYEKL. The CDR3 extends over 15 amino acids. The CDR3 loop is CASSQEFGQGYEQYF. As DNA, the CDR3 is TGCGCCAGCAGCCAAGAGTTCGGACAGGGCTACGAGCAGTACTTC.

V and J are TRBV13 and TRBJ2-5; 10 bases fit TRBD1. The germline gives CDR1 PRHDT, CDR2 FYEKMQ (reference sequence). The CDR3 is 15 residues long. Trimming at V came to 4 bases and at J to 4 bases, leaving 6 bases not matched to a gene. The CDR3 DNA follows: TGTGCCAGCAGCTACGGGACAGGGGAGAGAGAGACCCAGTACTTC. Translated, it gives CASSYGTGERETQYF.

This clone came up a few times. The V and J genes are TRBV6-1 and TRBJ1-1; D unclear. The germline CDR1 and CDR2 sequences are MNHNS and SASEGT. The V and J ends lost 4 bases and 1 base respectively, with 7 bases between them. The CDR3 length is 13 residues. The CDR3 reads CASSVSGNTEAFF. CDR3 DNA: TGTGCCAGCAGTGTCTCGGGGAACACTGAAGCTTTCTTT.

The chain joins TRBV19 to TRBJ2-3; D may be TRBD1 (6 bases). This CDR3 contains 17 residues. V lost 3 bases to trimming and J lost 4 bases, with 20 bases between them. In germline, CDR1 is LNHDA, CDR2 SQIVND (reference sequence). CDR3 DNA sequence: TGTGCCAGTAGTATTGCCCACAGGGTCCGGAAGGCAGATACGCAGTATTTT. Residues: CASSIAHRVRKADTQYF.

The chain recombines TRBV28 with TRBJ1-1; the match to TRBD1 covers 9 bases. CDR3 size: 19 residues. Trimming at V came to 4 bases and at J to 0 bases, leaving 15 bases not matched to a gene. Germline V gene sequence: CDR1 MDHEN, CDR2 SYDVKM. The DNA for the CDR3 is TGTGCCAGCAGTTCGATACTACAGGGGGCCACAGCAATGAACACTGAAGCTTTCTTT. Protein sequence: CASSSILQGATAMNTEAFF.

The chain uses TRBV19 and TRBJ1-5; maybe TRBD1 (6 bases). V lost 4 bases and J 6 bases, leaving 16 bases between the germline ends. Germline CDR1 is LNHDA and CDR2 is SQIVND (reference sequence). The CDR3 contains 15 residues. The CDR3 loop reads CASSKDRYYSQPQHF. CDR3 bases: TGTGCCAGTAGTAAGGACAGATATTACAGTCAGCCCCAGCATTTT.

The chain is built from TRBV5-1 and TRBJ1-2, with 8 positions matching TRBD1. This CDR3 is 13 amino acids long. The J segment lost 7 bases and the V segment lost 4 bases, leaving 6 bases of the junction unmatched. CDR1 is SGHRS and CDR2 is YFSETQ in the germline V gene. CDR3 DNA: TGCGCCAGCAGCAAAAGGACAGGGCCTGGCTACACCTTC. As protein: CASSKRTGPGYTF.

The V and J genes are TRBV18 and TRBJ2-7, with 8 bases fitting TRBD2. The CDR3 has 15 amino acids. Losses at the gene ends were 0 bases for V and 7 bases for J; bases not matched to a gene: 8. CDR1 and CDR2 from the germline V gene are KGHSH and LQKENI. CDR3 in DNA: TGTGCCAGCTCACCACCTAACTACGGGAGGGATGAGCAGTACTTC. Residues: CASSPPNYGRDEQYF. The whole variable domain, remainder taken from reference TRBV18 and TRBJ2-7, is NAGVMQNPRHLVRRRGQEARLRCSPMKGHSHVYWYRQLPEEGLKFMVYLQKENIIDESGMPKERFSAEFPKEGPSILRIQQVVRGDSAAYFCASSPPNYGRDEQYFGPGTRLTVT.

The chain uses TRBV11-2 and TRBJ1-4, with D perhaps TRBD1 (6 bases). The V gene's germline CDR1 is SGHAT and CDR2 FQNNGV. With 6 bases removed from V and 12 bases from J, the gap between germline ends came to 14 bases. This CDR3 is 12 amino acids long. CDR3 DNA sequence: TGTGCCAGCAGGTCCACAGGGAGGCAACTGTTTTTT. It is translated as CASRSTGRQLFF.

The CDR3 reads CASSKTGQGFGEQYF. The CDR3, as DNA: TGCGCCAGCAGCAAAACGGGACAGGGGTTCGGCGAGCAGTACTTC. The V and J genes are TRBV10-1 and TRBJ2-7; TRBD1 matches at 10 bases. After removal of 6 bases from V and 6 bases from J, the junction contained 11 bases not matched to a gene. The CDR3 runs 15 residues. Per the germline V gene, CDR1 is WNHNN and CDR2 is SYGVQD (reference sequence).

The CDR3 DNA reads TGTGCCAGCAGTAACGGGGCCCCCTACAATGAGCAGTTCTTC. Translating it yields CASSNGAPYNEQFF. V usage is TRBV6-4 and J usage is TRBJ2-1, with D tentatively TRBD1 or TRBD2 (5 bases each). The CDR3 has 14 amino acids. The V gene's germline CDR1 is MRHNA and CDR2 SNTAGT. The V and J ends lost 5 bases and 2 bases respectively, with 10 bases between them.

The CDR3 sequence: CASSYQTGTGNTIYF. As DNA, the CDR3 is TGTGCCAGCAGCTACCAAACGGGCACTGGAAACACCATATATTTT. The chain recombines TRBV5-6 with TRBJ1-3; D unclear. Deletions cut 3 bases from V and 2 bases from J, with 12 bases between. Germline loops: CDR1 SGHDT, CDR2 YYEEEE. The CDR3 runs 15 residues.

The chain recombines TRBV5-4 with TRBJ1-2; D unclear. Trimming removed 4 bases at V and 8 bases at J, with 18 bases between. The CDR3 sequence is 14 residues long. Germline CDR1 reads SGHNT; CDR2 reads YYREEE (reference sequence). CDR3 sequence: CASSQAPEGGGYTF. The CDR3 region has the DNA TGTGCCAGCAGCCAAGCTCCAGAGGGCGGAGGCTACACCTTC.

V is TRBV10-3 and J is TRBJ2-1; D uncertain. Per the germline V gene, CDR1 is ENHRY and CDR2 is SYGVKD. This CDR3 comprises 12 residues. Trimming took 0 bases from V and 9 from J, leaving 6 bases between them. DNA of the CDR3: TGTGCCATCAGTGAGTCGACTCGTGAGCAGTTCTTC. Its translation is CAISESTREQFF.

This clone was counted a single time. V and J are TRBV11-2 and TRBJ1-3; 7 nucleotides agree with TRBD1. The junction had 7 bases not matched to a gene; V was cut back by 5 bases and J by 0 bases. Germline assignment: CDR1 SGHAT and CDR2 FQNNGV. The CDR3 spans 16 residues. The CDR3 reads CASSQFTGASGNTIYF. Written as DNA, the CDR3 is TGTGCCAGCAGCCAATTTACAGGGGCCTCTGGAAACACCATATATTTT.

This rearrangement joins TRBV5-1 to TRBJ2-4; the match to TRBD2 covers 9 bases. Germline V lookup: CDR1 SGHRS, CDR2 YFSETQ. The CDR3 has 19 amino acids. Losses at the gene ends were 4 bases for V and 7 bases for J; bases not matched to a gene: 21. The CDR3 loop reads CASSAFNQLAGIPTNIQYF. CDR3 bases: TGCGCCAGCAGCGCCTTCAATCAACTAGCGGGCATACCAACGAACATTCAGTACTTC.

The V and J genes are TRBV5-1 and TRBJ2-3; TRBD2 matches at 11 bases. Germline values: CDR1 SGHRS, CDR2 YFSETQ. The CDR3 has 15 amino acids. V was pared by 3 bases and J by 4 bases, with 4 bases of the junction left unmatched. The CDR3 loop reads CASSSTSGSPDTQYF. The CDR3 nucleotides are TGCGCCAGCAGCTCAACTAGCGGGAGTCCAGATACGCAGTATTTT.